These 3 T cell receptor beta chains share one sample of origin, sequenced in a study of blood T cells in healthy people across ages. Alongside a J-beta primer mix, a sample-barcoded 5' primer served in a second PCR lasting 7 to 11 cycles. TCRdb reprocessed the 5' RACE reads with MiXCR, giving one entry per CDR3 protein. Among approximately 800,000 distinct CDR3 sequences listed, about 45% were seen once. Input material: blood. The origin of the receptors is a man at least 80 years old in good health.

The V call is TRBV11-3, the J call TRBJ1-1; D is possibly TRBD1 (5 bases). The V end was cut by 5 bases, the J end by 5 bases, with 12 bases between. The CDR3 length is 13 residues. CDR1 is SGHNT, CDR2 YENEEA, per germline. The DNA for the CDR3 is TGTGCCAGCAGCCGTTCCAGGGTGACTGAAGCTTTCTTT. Its translation: CASSRSRVTEAFF.

The table lists this clonotype with a few counts. The chain is built from TRBV29-1 and TRBJ2-6, with a weak D call TRBD1 (5 bases). The CDR3 consists of 15 residues. Germline values: CDR1 SQVTM, CDR2 ANQGSEA. V was shortened by 5 bases and J by 0 bases, with 11 bases between the two germline ends. CDR3 protein: CSVIGHSSGANVLTF. Here the CDR3 DNA reads TGCAGCGTTATAGGACACTCCTCTGGGGCCAACGTCCTGACTTTC. Based on the CDR3 plus reference TRBV29-1 and TRBJ2-6, the full variable domain is SAVISQKPSRDICQRGTSLTIQCQVDSQVTMMFWYRQQPGQSLTLIATANQGSEATYESGFVIDKFPISRPNLTFSTLTVSNMSPEDSSIYLCSVIGHSSGANVLTFGAGSRLTVL.

The V and J genes are TRBV5-5 and TRBJ2-5, with D perhaps TRBD2 (5 bases). The J call is in doubt because the DNA end fits TRBJ2-7 better. Per the germline V gene, CDR1 is SGHKS and CDR2 is YYEKEE (reference sequence). The CDR3 totals 13 residues. CDR3 in DNA: TGTGCCAGCAGCGTGTACACGGGATACGAGCAGTACTTC. This gives the protein CASSVYTGYEQYF.